Sequencing of this TCR beta chain was carried out in a study of T cells in women clearing cervical HPV infection. Profiled with immunoSEQ multiplex PCR; TCRdb holds only in-frame clones, not every one. The sample has some 40,000 clones. About this clone itself: With the read ending 3 residues before the CDR3 end, the germline J gene is used to fill in that end.

V lost 0 bases and J 3 bases, leaving 24 bases between the germline ends. Germline V lookup: CDR1 DFQATT, CDR2 SNEGSKA (reference sequence). The CDR3 spans 18 residues. The receptor's source is a woman aged 18 to 75 with a cervical HPV16 infection that either progressed to CIN3+ or cleared (not recorded which). The chain uses TRBV20-1 and TRBJ2-7, with TRBD2 as a possible D gene (5 bases). The sequencing input was blood buffy coat. The DNA read from the CDR3 is TGCAGTGCTAGAGATCGGGGTCGGGGAGCGGACCCCCACTACGAG. The encoded protein is CSARDRGRGADPHYE. The entire CDR3 sequence reads CSARDRGRGADPHYEQYF.